The rows below give T cell receptor beta chains drawn from one sample of a study of beta chain features in type 1 diabetes. Method: immunoSEQ multiplex PCR; TCRdb's copy keeps in-frame clones and lacks some. The sample lists 500,000 to 800,000 clones, approximately 13% occurring once. Sequencing was carried out using naive CD4+ T cells from blood. The receptors derive from a man aged 30 to 39 with type 1 diabetes. Each CDR3 is given with its conserved first and last residue. The D gene is left open where the match is weak. Clone size, where shown, is once, few, many, or a class for clones that have expanded.

CDR3aa: CASSVGGGSPEAFF
CDR3nt: TGTGCCAGCAGCGTAGGAGGGGGATCTCCTGAAGCTTTCTTT
d_gene: NA
j_gene: TRBJ1-1
abundance: few
v_gene: TRBV9
len: 14

CDR3aa: CASSSRFSGANVLTF
CDR3nt: TGTGCCAGCAGCTCGCGGTTCTCTGGGGCCAACGTCCTGACTTTC
d_gene: NA
j_gene: TRBJ2-6
abundance: NA
v_gene: TRBV9
len: 15

CDR3aa: CASRANTEAFF
CDR3nt: TGTGCCAGCAGGGCCAACACTGAAGCTTTCTTT
d_gene: NA
j_gene: TRBJ1-1
abundance: few
v_gene: TRBV2
len: 11

CDR3aa: CASSPGGHYEQYF
CDR3nt: TGTGCCAGCTCACCGGGGGGCCACTACGAGCAGTACTTC
d_gene: NA
j_gene: TRBJ2-7
abundance: few
v_gene: TRBV18
len: 13

CDR3aa: CASSPGLYYEQYF
CDR3nt: TGTGCCAGCAGCCCGGGACTCTACTACGAGCAGTACTTC
d_gene: NA
j_gene: TRBJ2-7
abundance: few
v_gene: TRBV28
len: 13

CDR3aa: CASSQVWDSNQPQHF
CDR3nt: TGCGCCAGCAGCCAAGTTTGGGATAGCAATCAGCCCCAGCATTTT
d_gene: NA
j_gene: TRBJ1-5
abundance: few
v_gene: TRBV4-3
len: 15

CDR3aa: CASLPSGSTDTQYF
CDR3nt: TGTGCCAGCCTCCCTAGCGGATCCACAGATACGCAGTATTTT
d_gene: TRBD2
j_gene: TRBJ2-3
abundance: NA
v_gene: TRBV19
len: 14

CDR3aa: CASSDGLAGRLGGSYEQYF
CDR3nt: TGTGCCAGCAGCGATGGACTAGCGGGGCGATTAGGAGGATCCTACGAGCAGTACTTC
d_gene: TRBD2
j_gene: TRBJ2-7
abundance: NA
v_gene: TRBV5-4
len: 19

CDR3aa: CASSVEASVYNEQFF
CDR3nt: TGTGCCAGCAGCGTAGAGGCTAGCGTCTACAATGAGCAGTTCTTC
d_gene: NA
j_gene: TRBJ2-1
abundance: NA
v_gene: TRBV9
len: 15

CDR3aa: CSVIGQGSYNEQFF
CDR3nt: TGCAGCGTGATCGGACAGGGTTCGTACAATGAGCAGTTCTTC
d_gene: TRBD1
j_gene: TRBJ2-1
abundance: NA
v_gene: TRBV29-1
len: 14

CDR3aa: CASSLTGQGNTEAFF
CDR3nt: TGTGCCAGCAGCTTAACAGGGCAAGGGAACACTGAAGCTTTCTTT
d_gene: NA
j_gene: TRBJ1-1
abundance: few
v_gene: TRBV7-3
len: 15

CDR3aa: CSGLGGRSYNEQFF
CDR3nt: TGCAGCGGCCTCGGGGGGCGCTCCTACAATGAGCAGTTCTTC
d_gene: NA
j_gene: TRBJ2-1
abundance: few
v_gene: TRBV29-1
len: 14

CDR3aa: CASSVNQGGEKLFF
CDR3nt: TGTGCCAGCAGCGTGAACCAGGGAGGTGAAAAACTGTTTTTT
d_gene: NA
j_gene: TRBJ1-4
abundance: few
v_gene: TRBV9
len: 14

CDR3aa: CASRGLAGTYEQYF
CDR3nt: TGTGCCAGCAGGGGACTAGCGGGGACCTACGAGCAGTACTTC
d_gene: TRBD2
j_gene: TRBJ2-7
abundance: few
v_gene: TRBV2
len: 14

CDR3aa: CASSAGTPFTETQYF
CDR3nt: TGTGCCAGCAGTGCCGGGACACCCTTCACCGAGACCCAGTACTTC
d_gene: NA
j_gene: TRBJ2-5
abundance: NA
v_gene: TRBV7-2
len: 15

CDR3aa: CRVEKAGVTEAFF
CDR3nt: TGCAGGGTAGAGAAGGCAGGGGTGACTGAAGCTTTCTTT
d_gene: NA
j_gene: TRBJ1-1
abundance: few
v_gene: TRBV29-1
len: 13

CDR3aa: CASSYSSWTGGYEQYF
CDR3nt: TGTGCCAGCAGTTACTCGAGCTGGACAGGGGGCTACGAGCAGTACTTC
d_gene: TRBD1
j_gene: TRBJ2-7
abundance: NA
v_gene: TRBV6-5
len: 16

CDR3aa: CASSRRLAGIQETQYF
CDR3nt: TGTGCCAGTAGTCGGCGGCTAGCGGGGATCCAAGAGACCCAGTACTTC
d_gene: TRBD2
j_gene: TRBJ2-5
abundance: few
v_gene: TRBV19
len: 16

CDR3aa: CASGSTNEKLFF
CDR3nt: TGTGCCAGCGGTAGTACTAATGAAAAACTGTTTTTT
d_gene: NA
j_gene: TRBJ1-4
abundance: NA
v_gene: TRBV28
len: 12

CDR3aa: CSVGLDRAISYEQYF
CDR3nt: TGCAGCGTTGGACTGGACAGGGCTATCTCCTACGAGCAGTACTTC
d_gene: TRBD1
j_gene: TRBJ2-7
abundance: NA
v_gene: TRBV29-1
len: 15

CDR3aa: CASSRLYGSYEQYF
CDR3nt: TGTGCCAGCAGCCGCCTCTACGGCTCCTACGAGCAGTACTTC
d_gene: NA
j_gene: TRBJ2-7
abundance: NA
v_gene: TRBV28
len: 14

CDR3aa: CASSLVAGRTDTQYF
CDR3nt: TGTGCCAGCAGCTTGGTGGCAGGGCGCACAGATACGCAGTATTTT
d_gene: NA
j_gene: TRBJ2-3
abundance: NA
v_gene: TRBV5-4
len: 15

CDR3aa: CASSQVGDSYSYNSPLHF
CDR3nt: TGCGCCAGCAGCCAAGTGGGAGACAGCTACTCCTATAATTCACCCCTCCACTTT
d_gene: NA
j_gene: TRBJ1-6
abundance: NA
v_gene: TRBV4-3
len: 18

CDR3aa: CASSLIQEGAQQYF
CDR3nt: TGTGCCAGCAGTTTAATTCAGGAAGGGGCGCAGCAGTACTTC
d_gene: NA
j_gene: TRBJ2-7
abundance: NA
v_gene: TRBV28
len: 14

CDR3aa: CASSIDPDPANYGYTF
CDR3nt: TGTGCCAGTAGTATAGATCCAGATCCAGCTAACTATGGCTACACCTTC
d_gene: NA
j_gene: TRBJ1-2
abundance: NA
v_gene: TRBV19
len: 16

CDR3aa: CSGWDGELFF
CDR3nt: TGCAGCGGGTGGGACGGGGAGCTGTTTTTT
d_gene: NA
j_gene: TRBJ2-2
abundance: few
v_gene: TRBV29-1
len: 10

CDR3aa: CASTLRGQENSPLHF
CDR3nt: TGTGCCAGCACCTTACGAGGGCAAGAGAATTCACCCCTCCACTTT
d_gene: NA
j_gene: TRBJ1-6
abundance: NA
v_gene: TRBV6-6
len: 15

CDR3aa: CSGRVGYGYTF
CDR3nt: TGCAGCGGCCGGGTGGGCTATGGCTACACCTTC
d_gene: NA
j_gene: TRBJ1-2
abundance: NA
v_gene: TRBV20-1
len: 11